Shown below are 5 T cell receptor beta chains from a single sample sequenced in a study of regulatory T cells in long-lasting Graves disease. Construction of TCR beta libraries relied on iRepertoire HTBI primers and on Arm-PCR targeting CDR3 regions. TCRdb re-derived calls from the multiplex PCR reads in MiXCR, one entry per CDR3 protein. The table shows under 250,000 distinct CDR3 sequences, with roughly a fifth occurring only once. The time point is: newly diagnosed GD, antithyroid drugs for less than 3 months. Scientists built the TCR library using RNA that was extracted from PBMCs. This specimen was peripheral blood mononuclear cells (PBMCs), taken at new diagnosis, from a patient treated with antithyroid drugs. The source is a female donor with Graves disease.

The chain has TRBV7-2 and TRBJ2-1; no clear D gene. Germline-derived CDR1 and CDR2 are SGHTA and FQGNSA. Between the trimmed V and J ends, which lost 2 bases and 6 bases, there was a span of 11 bases. The CDR3 is 14 amino acids. CDR3 in amino acids: CASSLREKANEQFF. The CDR3 nucleotides read TGTGCCAGCAGCTTACGCGAGAAAGCCAATGAGCAGTTCTTC.

Regarding this clonotype: Being one base from a much bigger clone, this may be a read error. Written as DNA, the CDR3 is TGTGCCAGCAGCCAAGTGGGACAGGGGGACGCCGGGGAGCTGTTTTTT. It yields the protein CASSQVGQGDAGELFF. The chain joins TRBV3-2 to TRBJ2-2; TRBD1, the D gene given by the table, was not confirmed from the DNA. TRBV3-2 is classified as a pseudogene. The CDR3 runs 16 residues.

On this clonotype itself: This is likely an artifact of a read error, given a far larger clone one base away. This rearrangement joins TRBV6-2 or TRBV6-3 to TRBJ1-1; TRBD1 matches 8 bases. V shed 5 bases and J 1 base; nucleotides not matched to a gene: 9. The CDR3 has 16 residues. CDR1 is MNHEY, CDR2 SVGEGT, per germline. The CDR3 sequence is CASSGRQGRRNTEAFF. The CDR3 nucleotides read TGTGCCAGCAGTGGTAGACAGGGGAGGAGGAACACTGAAGCTTTCTTT.

This clonotype occurred a few times. The chain joins TRBV4-2 to TRBJ2-7, with TRBD2 matching over 12 bases. This CDR3 has 17 amino acids. The germline gives CDR1 LGHNA, CDR2 YNFKEQ. Trimming took 5 bases from V and 6 from J; bases not matched to a gene: 14. CDR3 sequence: CASSEAPRLAGAFEQYF. CDR3 coding DNA: TGTGCCAGCAGCGAAGCACCCCGACTAGCGGGGGCCTTCGAGCAGTACTTC.

This clonotype appeared many times. This sequence joins TRBV18 and TRBJ2-1; no clear D. CDR1 KGHSH and CDR2 LQKENI come from the germline V gene. V was clipped by 0 bases and J by 2 bases, with 5 bases between them. The CDR3 extends over 14 amino acids. The CDR3 DNA sequence: TGTGCCAGCTCACCACCCGGTACCTACAATGAGCAGTTCTTC. Encoded protein: CASSPPGTYNEQFF.